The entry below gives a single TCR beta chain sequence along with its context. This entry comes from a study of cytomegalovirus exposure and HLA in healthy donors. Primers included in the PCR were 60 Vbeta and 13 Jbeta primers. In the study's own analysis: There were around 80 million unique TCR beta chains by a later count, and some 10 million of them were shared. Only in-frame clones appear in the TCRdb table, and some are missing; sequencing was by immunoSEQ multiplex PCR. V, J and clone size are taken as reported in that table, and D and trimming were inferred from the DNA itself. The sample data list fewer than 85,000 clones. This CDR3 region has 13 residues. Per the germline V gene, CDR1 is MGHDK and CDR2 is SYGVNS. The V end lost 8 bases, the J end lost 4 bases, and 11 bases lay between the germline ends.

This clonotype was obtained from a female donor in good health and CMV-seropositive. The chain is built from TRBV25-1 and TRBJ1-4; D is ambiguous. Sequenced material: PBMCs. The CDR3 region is CASRSPFNEKLFF. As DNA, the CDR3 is TGTGCCAGCCGGTCGCCTTTTAATGAAAAACTGTTTTTT.